This T cell receptor beta chain was obtained from a study of OX40 agonist ivuxolimab in advanced cancers. The wider study: Partial responses occurred in Three dose-escalation patients, one with hepatocellular carcinoma and two with cutaneous melanoma.

The V end was cut by 5 bases, the J end by 0 bases, with 14 bases between. Germline V gives CDR1 MNHEY, CDR2 SMNVEV (reference sequence). The CDR3 loop spans 16 amino acids. Clones were read by immunoSEQ multiplex PCR, and TCRdb kept only the in-frame ones, dropping some. The table lists 60,000 or so clones, about nine tenths of them singletons. The chain joins TRBV27 to TRBJ2-1; the D is unclear. Material: CD4+ or CD8+ T cells sorted from blood, obtained in a trial of the OX40 agonist ivuxolimab. The receptor was isolated from an adult with an advanced solid tumor such as melanoma, head and neck, liver or kidney cancer. CDR3 residues: CASSPRVGPSYNEQFF. The CDR3, as DNA: TGTGCCAGCAGTCCCCGGGTAGGGCCCTCCTACAATGAGCAGTTCTTC.